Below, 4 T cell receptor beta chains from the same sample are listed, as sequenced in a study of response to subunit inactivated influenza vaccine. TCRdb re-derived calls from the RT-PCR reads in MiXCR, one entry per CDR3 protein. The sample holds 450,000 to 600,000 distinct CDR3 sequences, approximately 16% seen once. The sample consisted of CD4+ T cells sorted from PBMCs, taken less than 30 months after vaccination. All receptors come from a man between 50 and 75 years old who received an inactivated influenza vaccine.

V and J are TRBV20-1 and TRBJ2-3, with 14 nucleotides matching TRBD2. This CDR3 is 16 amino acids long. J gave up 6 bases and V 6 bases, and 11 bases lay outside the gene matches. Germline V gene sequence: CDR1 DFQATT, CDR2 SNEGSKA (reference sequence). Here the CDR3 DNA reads TGCAGTGCGTTAGGGACTAGCGGGAGTTCTGGGGATACGCAGTATTTT. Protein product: CSALGTSGSSGDTQYF.

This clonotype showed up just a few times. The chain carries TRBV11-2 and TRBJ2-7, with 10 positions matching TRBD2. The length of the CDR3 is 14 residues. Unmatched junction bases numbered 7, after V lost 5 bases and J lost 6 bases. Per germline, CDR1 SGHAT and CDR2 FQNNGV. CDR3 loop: CASSRGTSVSEQYF. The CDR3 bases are TGTGCCAGCAGCCGAGGGACTAGCGTGAGCGAGCAGTACTTC.

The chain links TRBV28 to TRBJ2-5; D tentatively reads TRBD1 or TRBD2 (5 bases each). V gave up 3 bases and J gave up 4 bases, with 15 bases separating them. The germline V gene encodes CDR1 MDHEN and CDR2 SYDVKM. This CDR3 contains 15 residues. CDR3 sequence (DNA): TGTGCCAGCAGTTTGAGGGGCAGGTCGATAGAGACCCAGTACTTC. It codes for CASSLRGRSIETQYF.

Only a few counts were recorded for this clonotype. The CDR3 region is CSVEEGWGTQYF. CDR3 in DNA: TGCAGCGTTGAAGAGGGGTGGGGGACGCAGTATTTT. The J gene is TRBJ2-3, the V gene TRBV29-1; D possibly matches TRBD1 or TRBD2 (5 bases each). This CDR3 is built from 12 residues. V was cut by 0 bases and J by 9 bases, with 10 bases left in between. Germline assignment: CDR1 SQVTM and CDR2 ANQGSEA.